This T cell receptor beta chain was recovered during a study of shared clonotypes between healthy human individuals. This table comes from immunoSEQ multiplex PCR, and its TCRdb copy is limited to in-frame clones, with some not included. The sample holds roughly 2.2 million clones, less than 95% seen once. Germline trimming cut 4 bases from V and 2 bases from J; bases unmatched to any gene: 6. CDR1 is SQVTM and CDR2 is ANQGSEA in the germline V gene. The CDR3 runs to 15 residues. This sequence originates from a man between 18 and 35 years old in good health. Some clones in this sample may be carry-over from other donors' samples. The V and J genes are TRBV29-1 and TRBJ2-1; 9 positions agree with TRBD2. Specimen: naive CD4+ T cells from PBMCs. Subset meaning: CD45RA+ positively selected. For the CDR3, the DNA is TGCAGCGTTGTAAGGCTAGCGGGGACCTACAATGAGCAGTTCTTC. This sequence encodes CSVVRLAGTYNEQFF.